The clone carrying this TCR beta chain was detected a few times. The antigen remains unidentified. This record belongs to a study of T cell repertoires in cytomegalovirus infection. In the study overall: In the study, CMV epitopes included recently identified HLA-C-restricted and well-studied HLA-B-restricted ones.

Overall study results and limits: CMV-specific TCR beta clonotypes restricted by HLA-C dominated the ex vivo response.

TCRdb analysed the reads with MiXCR anew, one entry per CDR3 protein. This table has 550,000 to 850,000 distinct CDR3 sequences, around 35% appearing once. The receptor's source is a human donor in good health (CMV status not recorded). Some clones in this sample may be carry-over from other donors' samples. The material sequenced was cultured PBMCs, taken from culture after CMV antigen stimulation.

The chain's CDR3 is CASSQRRTDTQYF. CDR3 bases: TGCGCCAGCAGCCAACGGCGCACAGATACGCAGTATTTT. The V call is TRBV5-1, the J call TRBJ2-3; D uncertain. The CDR3 contains 13 residues. Trimming pared 4 bases from V and 1 base from J, leaving 7 bases between. In germline, CDR1 is SGHRS, CDR2 YFSETQ.